This TCR beta chain came from a study of early T cells in non-severe SARS-CoV-2 infection (dated by TCRdb to the early 2020s). In the study overall: Because TCR sequencing relied on bulk RNA taken from unsorted whole blood, pairing of alpha and beta chains was not possible. General study outcomes and caveats: VDJdb matching was skewed toward anti-spike CD8 responses and likely underestimated virus-specific expansions, missing private and CD4 specificities.

Set within a cohort of healthcare workers in London, UK, this nested case-control study involved weekly PCR testing of nasopharyngeal swabs along with blood sampling. Healthcare workers were recruited during the week of the UK lockdown, between 23 and 31 March 2020, and followed weekly for up to roughly 15 weeks. The library was obtained by 5' RACE. Sequencing used a NextSeq 500. To correct for sequencing error and PCR bias, the TCR library protocol tagged individual cDNA molecules with unique molecular identifiers. Sequencing covered both TCR alpha and beta chains, and within each sample the abundances of alpha and beta sequences were tightly co-correlated. In the source study's methods: Decombinator V4 was used to perform V gene, J gene and CDR3 annotation of TCR sequences. Expanded TCRs were defined as changing significantly between any two time points under a Poisson model with p below 0.0001. TCR abundances were normalised to the total number of TCRs sequenced in each sample and reported as counts per million. VDJdb, accessed 1 November 2021, was searched for CMV, EBV and SARS-CoV-2 annotated TCRs, excluding TCRs annotated for multiple antigens. Clones were called with MiXCR by TCRdb after fastp trimmed the public reads at Q25, and only in-frame beta chains were retained. Every CDR3 protein is listed once, alongside the most common genes and DNA of its rows. The V and J calls come from TCRdb's annotation, not from the publication. This sample is represented by tens of thousands of distinct CDR3 sequences; roughly 14% of them were singletons. The ten biggest clones cover roughly 6.4% of the sample.

The table lists this clonotype with many counts. This receptor's antigen is unknown. No base quality information exists; no much larger clone differs at one position. This sequence originates from an adult who was a healthcare worker with PCR-confirmed SARS-CoV-2 infection or an uninfected control (not recorded which). Sequencing input: whole blood.

The DNA sequence is as follows: TGTGCCAGCTATCCATCAGACAGGGGGCAAGGTGAAGCTTTCTTT. It is translated as CASYPSDRGQGEAFF. The rearranged segments are TRBV6-5 and TRBJ1-1; the central 10 bases match TRBD1. Counted from cysteine to phenylalanine, this CDR3 has 15 amino acids. Only the CDR3 DNA is retained, 45 bases long and in frame from the first base. For CDR1 and CDR2, the germline V gene lists MNHEY and SVGAGI. Germline trimming amounts to 8 bases on V and 7 bases on J, with 13 as the count of junction bases outside the gene matches.